The 32 T cell receptor beta chains listed next were all sequenced from one sample in a study of blood T cell repertoires in COVID-19. The method was immunoSEQ multiplex PCR; TCRdb's version includes in-frame clones alone and lacks a portion of them. Of fewer than 250,000 clones detected, approximately 88% appear once; the ten largest clones hold 2.6%. Sequencing was performed on PBMCs or T cells enriched from blood (not recorded which). The origin of the receptors is a woman aged 25 to 45 with acute COVID-19.

The rearrangement uses TRBV5-1 and TRBJ2-1, with 9 bases matching TRBD1. With V trimmed by 0 bases and J by 4 bases, 5 bases remained unmatched. Germline CDR1 is SGHRS and CDR2 is YFSETQ. The CDR3 runs 16 residues. CDR3 in DNA: TGCGCCAGCAGCTTGGTCGGGGACAGGGAATACAATGAGCAGTTCTTC. Translation: CASSLVGDREYNEQFF. The full variable domain, with the rest looked up from reference TRBV5-1 and TRBJ2-1, is KAGVTQTPRYLIKTRGQQVTLSCSPISGHRSVSWYQQTPGQGLQFLFEYFSETQRNKGNFPGRFSGRQFSNSRSEMNVSTLELGDSALYLCASSLVGDREYNEQFFGPGTRLTVL.

The DNA for the CDR3 is TGCGCCAGCAGCCTGGGACAGGGGTTAGGCGGGGAGCTGTTTTTT. Translation gives CASSLGQGLGGELFF. The chain couples TRBV5-1 to TRBJ2-2, with 10 bases lining up with TRBD1. Germline V CDR1 and CDR2: SGHRS, YFSETQ. CDR3 length: 15 residues. V lost 4 bases and J lost 7; bases outside the gene matches: 7.

The rearrangement uses TRBV30 and TRBJ1-5; the match to TRBD1 covers 7 bases. CDR3 length equals 15 residues. V trimming: 0 bases; J trimming: 5 bases; junction bases outside the gene matches: 7. CDR1 GTSNPN and CDR2 SVGIG come from the germline V gene (reference sequence). CDR3 amino acids: CAWSVGGTAYQPQHF. CDR3 DNA: TGTGCCTGGAGTGTCGGCGGGACAGCGTATCAGCCCCAGCATTTT.

The chain couples TRBV5-1 to TRBJ2-1; 7 nucleotides agree with TRBD2. The J segment lost 1 base and the V segment lost 0 bases, leaving 4 bases of the junction unmatched. Per germline, CDR1 SGHRS and CDR2 YFSETQ. The CDR3 extends over 16 amino acids. The CDR3 protein is CASSLALGGSYNEQFF. The DNA of the CDR3 is TGCGCCAGCAGCTTGGCCCTCGGGGGGTCCTACAATGAGCAGTTCTTC.

The chain uses TRBV4-3 and TRBJ2-3, with a weak D call TRBD2 (6 bases). The length of the CDR3 is 15 residues. V lost 1 base to trimming and J lost 5 bases, with 13 bases between them. Germline CDR1 LGHNA, CDR2 YSLEER. The CDR3 reads CASSQGAGREDTQYF. CDR3 nucleotide sequence: TGCGCCAGCAGCCAAGGGGCGGGGCGAGAAGATACGCAGTATTTT.

The chain joins TRBV2 to TRBJ1-2; TRBD1 aligns across 8 bases. Germline loops: CDR1 SNHLY, CDR2 FYNNEI. The ends lost 7 bases at V and 1 base at J; junction bases unmatched: 8. There are 15 residues in the CDR3. CDR3: CASTLTGALNYGYTF. The DNA of the CDR3 is TGTGCCAGCACATTGACAGGGGCGCTTAACTATGGCTACACCTTC.

The CDR3 sequence: CASIQDRPTNYGYTF. For the CDR3, the DNA is TGTGCCAGTATCCAAGACAGGCCAACTAACTATGGCTACACCTTC. This chain uses TRBV19 with TRBJ1-2, with TRBD1 as a possible D gene (6 bases). The CDR3 is made up of 15 amino acids. The germline V gene encodes CDR1 LNHDA and CDR2 SQIVND (reference sequence). V lost 7 bases and J lost 0, with 15 bases in between.

The V call is TRBV5-1, the J call TRBJ2-1, with D possibly being TRBD2 (7 bases). V lost 3 bases and J 7 bases, leaving 17 bases between the germline ends. The germline CDR1 and CDR2 sequences are SGHRS and YFSETQ. CDR3 size: 15 residues. The CDR3 DNA follows: TGCGCCAGCAGCTCCCCCGTGGGGGGGCGAAATGAGCAGTTCTTC. Protein: CASSSPVGGRNEQFF.

With respect to this clone: The junction differs from germline at one of its ends, possibly a read error. The V call is TRBV7-7, the J call TRBJ2-5; tentative D call: TRBD2 (6 bases). CDR1 and CDR2 from the germline V gene are SSHAT and FNYEAQ (reference sequence). There are 16 residues in the CDR3. CDR3 sequence: CASSLSPGDSQETQYF. In DNA, the CDR3 is TGTGCTAGCAGCTTAAGCCCGGGAGACTCCCAAGAGACCCAGTACTTC.

The rearrangement links TRBV14 to TRBJ1-4; 7 bases line up with TRBD1. Germline trimming cut 8 bases from V and 6 bases from J; bases unmatched to any gene: 18. Per the germline V gene, CDR1 is SGHDN and CDR2 is FVKESK. The CDR3 is 17 amino acids. CDR3 sequence: CASAVGGTVPEDEKLFF. The DNA for the CDR3 is TGTGCCAGCGCCGTTGGCGGGACAGTACCAGAAGATGAAAAACTGTTTTTT.

There are a few counts of this clone. The V call is TRBV12-5, the J call TRBJ1-2, with TRBD1 matching over 9 bases. The CDR3 is 20 amino acids. Germline V gives CDR1 LGHNT, CDR2 FRNRAP. V dropped 0 bases and J dropped 2; count of bases not matched to a gene: 16. CDR3 in amino acids: CASGLVVFGTGRFTNYGYTF. CDR3 coding DNA: TGTGCTAGTGGTTTGGTGGTTTTTGGGACAGGGAGATTCACGAACTATGGCTACACCTTC.

The genes are TRBV7-9 and TRBJ2-2; TRBD1 matches at 9 bases. The CDR3 loop spans 15 amino acids. Per the germline V gene, CDR1 is SEHNR and CDR2 is FQNEAQ (reference sequence). V was pared by 5 bases and J by 7 bases, with 8 bases of the junction left unmatched. Written as DNA, the CDR3 is TGTGCCAGCAGCCCCAGGACAGGGGTGTACGGGGAGCTGTTTTTT. Translated: CASSPRTGVYGELFF.

The chain has TRBV5-5 and TRBJ1-2; no firm D call. V lost 0 bases and J lost 5, with 8 bases in between. The CDR3 contains 13 residues. Germline V gene lookup returns CDR1 SGHKS and CDR2 YYEKEE (reference sequence). DNA of the CDR3: TGTGCCAGCAGCTTGGTACCCACTTATGGCTACACCTTC. Translated, it gives CASSLVPTYGYTF.

CDR3 amino acids: CASSLVAVGEQYF. The CDR3 DNA sequence: TGTGCCAGCAGCTTAGTGGCGGTGGGCGAGCAGTACTTC. This chain connects TRBV7-9 to TRBJ2-7, with D hard to call. Trimming stripped 1 base from V and 6 bases from J, with 10 bases between. Germline values: CDR1 SEHNR, CDR2 FQNEAQ (reference sequence). The CDR3 covers 13 residues.

The J gene is TRBJ2-2, the V gene TRBV27; no definite D call. Trimming removed 4 bases from V and 4 bases from J, with 10 bases in between. Germline loops: CDR1 MNHEY, CDR2 SMNVEV (reference sequence). This CDR3 region has 14 residues. CDR3 residues: CASSSTDSTGELFF. The CDR3 nucleotides are TGTGCCAGCAGTTCCACAGATTCCACCGGGGAGCTGTTTTTT.

The chain is built from TRBV6-5 and TRBJ2-1, with D possibly matching TRBD2 (7 bases). This CDR3 comprises 13 residues. Germline CDR1 is MNHEY and CDR2 is SVGAGI. Deletions cut 7 bases from V and 8 bases from J, with 15 bases between. Here the CDR3 reads CASTPGGRYEQFF. The DNA of the CDR3 is TGTGCCAGCACCCCGGGGGGCCGCTATGAGCAGTTCTTC.

The gene calls are TRBV4-3 and TRBJ1-6; D ambiguous. Germline CDR1 is LGHNA and CDR2 is YSLEER. CDR3 length equals 15 residues. The ends were cut back, 3 bases at V and 6 bases at J, with 12 bases in the middle. CDR3 region: CASSHELMSNSPLHF. For the CDR3, the DNA is TGCGCCAGCAGCCACGAATTGATGAGTAATTCACCCCTCCACTTT.

The chain combines TRBV19 with TRBJ1-3, with a tentative D call TRBD1 (5 bases). V shed 2 bases and J shed 2 bases, with 7 bases lying between them. Germline values: CDR1 LNHDA, CDR2 SQIVND (reference sequence). The CDR3 extends over 14 amino acids. In nucleotides, the CDR3 is TGTGCCAGTAGTATACAGGGCACTGGAAACACCATATATTTT. Protein product: CASSIQGTGNTIYF.

The chain carries TRBV9 and TRBJ2-5; TRBD2 aligns across 14 bases. The CDR3 loop spans 17 amino acids. The V gene end was trimmed by 0 bases and the J gene end by 3 bases; junction bases not matched to a gene: 4. From germline, CDR1 is SGDLS and CDR2 YYNGEE. The chain's CDR3 is CASSVGATSGGEETQYF. CDR3 nucleotide sequence: TGTGCCAGCAGCGTAGGGGCGACTAGCGGGGGGGAAGAGACCCAGTACTTC. The entire variable domain, with the rest obtained from reference TRBV9 and TRBJ2-5, is as follows: DSGVTQTPKHLITATGQRVTLRCSPRSGDLSVYWYQQSLDQGLQFLIQYYNGEERAKGNILERFSAQQFPDLHSELNLSSLELGDSALYFCASSVGATSGGEETQYFGPGTRLLVL.

The chain carries TRBV5-5 and TRBJ2-2; D is possibly TRBD1 (6 bases). V shed 3 bases and J shed 2 bases, with 11 bases lying between them. The length of the CDR3 is 15 residues. The V gene's germline CDR1 is SGHKS and CDR2 YYEKEE (reference sequence). The CDR3 spells CASSSQGENTGELFF. The CDR3, as DNA: TGTGCCAGCAGCTCACAGGGAGAAAACACCGGGGAGCTGTTTTTT.

The chain carries TRBV5-1 and TRBJ1-6; TRBD1 agrees at 8 bases. The CDR3 sequence is 19 residues long. Trimming cost V 2 bases and J 6 bases; bases outside gene matches: 16. Germline V gene lookup returns CDR1 SGHRS and CDR2 YFSETQ. The CDR3 DNA reads as TGCGCCAGCAGCTTCGGAAGATGGACAGGGAATTCGGGTAATTCACCCCTCCACTTT. Amino acids: CASSFGRWTGNSGNSPLHF.

This clone was seen at least ten times. The DNA of the CDR3 is TGTGCCAGCAGCCAAGATCTGACGACCCCTGGGGCTCAAGAGACCCAGTACTTC. It yields the protein CASSQDLTTPGAQETQYF. V usage is TRBV3-1 (or the pseudogene TRBV3-2) and J usage is TRBJ2-5; the D gene is possibly TRBD1 (5 bases). The V end was cut by 0 bases, the J end by 2 bases, with 19 bases between. The germline gives CDR1 LGHDT, CDR2 YNNKEL (reference sequence). This CDR3 is 18 amino acids long.

The chain links TRBV4-1 to TRBJ1-1, with D possibly TRBD1 on 6 matching bases. Trimming pared 0 bases from V and 11 bases from J, leaving 19 bases between. CDR1 and CDR2 from the germline V gene are MGHRA and YSYEKL. The CDR3 runs to 15 residues. The CDR3 DNA sequence: TGCGCCAGCAGCCAAGAAGGGAGGGCAGGGGAAGGGGCTTTCTTT. Amino acids: CASSQEGRAGEGAFF.

V and J are TRBV11-3 and TRBJ2-5, with 7 bases lining up with TRBD2. The CDR3 length is 14 residues. V was clipped by 1 base and J by 2 bases; unmatched bases: 1. The germline CDR1 and CDR2 sequences are SGHNT and YENEEA. The CDR3 loop reads CASSLGGGQETQYF. The CDR3 bases are TGTGCCAGCAGCTTAGGGGGGGGACAAGAGACCCAGTACTTC. Combining the CDR3 with reference TRBV11-3 and TRBJ2-5 gives the whole variable domain EAGVVQSPRYKIIEKKQPVAFWCNPISGHNTLYWYLQNLGQGPELLIRYENEEAVDDSQLPKDRFSAERLKGVDSTLKIQPAELGDSAVYLCASSLGGGQETQYFGPGTRLLVL.

V and J are TRBV3-1 (or the pseudogene TRBV3-2) and TRBJ1-1, with D possibly being TRBD1 (6 bases). In germline, CDR1 is LGHDT, CDR2 YNNKEL (reference sequence). V shed 3 bases and J shed 4 bases, with 12 bases lying between them. The CDR3 consists of 14 residues. DNA of the CDR3: TGTGCCAGCAGCCACCCAGGGGCAAGCACTGAAGCTTTCTTT. Residues: CASSHPGASTEAFF.

This chain's CDR3 is CASSKQGIRGYTF. In DNA, the CDR3 is TGTGCCAGCAGTAAACAGGGTATTCGTGGCTACACCTTC. The rearrangement uses TRBV7-2 and TRBJ1-2, with D possibly being TRBD1 (6 bases). V gave up 6 bases and J gave up 7 bases, with 15 bases separating them. CDR3 size: 13 residues. Germline V gene sequence: CDR1 SGHTA, CDR2 FQGNSA. The entire variable domain, with the rest obtained from reference TRBV7-2 and TRBJ1-2, is as follows: GAGVSQSPSNKVTEKGKDVELRCDPISGHTALYWYRQSLGQGLEFLIYFQGNSAPDKSGLPSDRFSAERTGGSVSTLTIQRTQQEDSAVYLCASSKQGIRGYTFGSGTRLTVV.

The chain has TRBV4-2 and TRBJ2-7; TRBD2 aligns across 10 bases. After removal of 0 bases from V and 0 bases from J, the junction contained 8 bases not matched to a gene. There are 18 residues in the CDR3. Germline V CDR1 and CDR2: LGHNA, YNFKEQ. CDR3 amino acids: CASSQDWLAGARSYEQYF. The CDR3 nucleotides are TGTGCCAGCAGCCAAGACTGGCTAGCGGGGGCCCGCTCCTACGAGCAGTACTTC.

This clone was observed once. CDR3 protein: CASNTAPTGKQDTIYF. As DNA, the CDR3 is TGTGCCAGCAATACGGCCCCGACGGGGAAGCAAGACACCATATATTTT. The chain recombines TRBV7-9 with TRBJ1-3; D is uncertain. The length of the CDR3 is 16 residues. Germline V lookup: CDR1 SEHNR, CDR2 FQNEAQ (reference sequence). V shed 7 bases and J shed 8 bases, with 24 bases lying between them.

The chain uses TRBV4-3 and TRBJ2-1; 7 bases line up with TRBD2. The CDR3 extends over 16 amino acids. V gave up 5 bases and J gave up 0 bases; unmatched junction bases: 7. Germline loops: CDR1 LGHNA, CDR2 YSLEER. CDR3 sequence reads: CASSRQLADSYNEQFF. The CDR3 coding sequence is TGCGCCAGCAGCAGGCAGCTAGCGGACTCCTACAATGAGCAGTTCTTC.

The chain couples TRBV3-1 (or the pseudogene TRBV3-2) to TRBJ1-6; no reliable D call. The CDR3 covers 16 residues. Trimming removed 0 bases at V and 7 bases at J, with 13 bases between. Germline V gene data show CDR1 as LGHDT and CDR2 as YNNKEL (reference sequence). CDR3 sequence: CASSQEGSGWNSPLHF. In nucleotides, the CDR3 is TGTGCCAGCAGCCAAGAAGGGTCGGGATGGAATTCACCCCTCCACTTT.

The chain joins TRBV7-9 to TRBJ1-5, with D possibly matching TRBD1 (5 bases). The CDR3 spans 13 residues. Germline V lookup: CDR1 SEHNR, CDR2 FQNEAQ (reference sequence). Trimming pared 5 bases from V and 5 bases from J, leaving 10 bases between. This CDR3 is CASSLGAHQPQHF. CDR3 bases: TGTGCCAGCAGCCTAGGGGCCCATCAGCCCCAGCATTTT.

V gene TRBV7-2 combines with J gene TRBJ2-7, with D possibly matching TRBD1 (5 bases). The CDR3 loop spans 12 amino acids. The germline V and J ends were trimmed by 5 bases and 2 bases, with 7 bases remaining between them. Germline V gene lookup returns CDR1 SGHTA and CDR2 FQGNSA. The CDR3 sequence: CASSEDTYEQYF. In DNA, the CDR3 is TGTGCCAGCAGCGAGGACACCTACGAGCAGTACTTC.